This TCR beta chain was sequenced in a study of blood T cell repertoires in COVID-19. Study-level information: Samples of COVID-19 (acute and convalescent) were obtained from the United States, Italy and Spain. T cells, B-cell-depleted T cells, or PBMCs supplied cDNA or gDNA.

Participants came from fewer than 25 US areas, aged roughly 18 to 95 years. This CDR3 spans 19 amino acids. The V gene's germline CDR1 is MGHRA and CDR2 YSYEKL. The V end lost 4 bases, the J end lost 0 bases, and 22 bases lay between the germline ends. Profiling relied on immunoSEQ multiplex PCR, and the TCRdb table lists in-frame clones only, not all of them. Among a few hundred thousand clones, roughly 89% were seen once, and the ten largest hold 1.5% to 2%. The source of this sequence is a woman younger than 35 with acute COVID-19. The material sequenced was PBMCs or T cells enriched from blood (not recorded which). This rearrangement joins TRBV4-1 to TRBJ1-3, with a weak D call TRBD1 (5 bases). CDR3 DNA sequence: TGCGCCAGCAGCCGTGACAGACCAGAACGACAGTTCTCTGGAAACACCATATATTTT. Translated: CASSRDRPERQFSGNTIYF.